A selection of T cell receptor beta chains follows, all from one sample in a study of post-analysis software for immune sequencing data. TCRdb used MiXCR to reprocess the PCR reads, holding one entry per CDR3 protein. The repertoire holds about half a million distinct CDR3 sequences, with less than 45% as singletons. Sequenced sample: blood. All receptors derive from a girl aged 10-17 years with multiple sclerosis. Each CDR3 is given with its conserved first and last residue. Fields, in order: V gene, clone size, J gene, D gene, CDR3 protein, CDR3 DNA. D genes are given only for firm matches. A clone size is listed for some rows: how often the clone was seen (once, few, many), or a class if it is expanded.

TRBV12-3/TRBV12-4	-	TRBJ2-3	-	CAGSYQSTDTQYF	TGTGCCGGCAGTTATCAGAGCACAGATACGCAGTATTTT
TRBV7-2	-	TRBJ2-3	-	CASSATWGVRAPDTQYF	TGTGCCAGCAGCGCGACCTGGGGGGTAAGGGCCCCAGATACGCAGTATTTT
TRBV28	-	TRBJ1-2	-	CASRGPTNYGYTF	TGTGCCAGCAGGGGACCGACGAACTATGGCTACACCTTC
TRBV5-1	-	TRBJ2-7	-	CASSSRTVGIYEQYF	TGCGCCAGCAGCTCCCGGACAGTGGGGATCTACGAGCAGTACTTC
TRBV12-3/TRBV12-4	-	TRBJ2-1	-	CASSFMGAWDNEQFF	TGTGCCAGCAGTTTTATGGGAGCTTGGGACAATGAGCAGTTCTTC
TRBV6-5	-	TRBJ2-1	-	CASSYSARVYNEQFF	TGTGCCAGCAGTTACTCCGCGCGGGTATACAATGAGCAGTTCTTC
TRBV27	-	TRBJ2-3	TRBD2	CASSLGLAGRGTQYF	TGTGCCAGCAGTTTAGGACTAGCGGGGAGGGGGACGCAGTATTTT
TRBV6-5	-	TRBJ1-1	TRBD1	CASKVPGQDMNTEAFF	TGTGCCAGCAAAGTACCGGGACAGGACATGAACACTGAAGCTTTCTTT
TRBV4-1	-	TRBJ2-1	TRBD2	CASSQDHVTSGRSYNEQFF	TGCGCCAGCAGCCAAGATCACGTGACTAGCGGGCGATCCTACAATGAGCAGTTCTTC
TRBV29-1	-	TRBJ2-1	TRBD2	CSVNRTSGSYNEQFF	TGCAGCGTTAACAGGACTAGCGGTTCCTACAATGAGCAGTTCTTC
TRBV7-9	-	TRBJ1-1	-	CASSPAYGPNTEAFF	TGTGCCAGCAGCCCCGCGTACGGGCCGAACACTGAAGCTTTCTTT
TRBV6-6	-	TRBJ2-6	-	CASSSYSLSGANVLTF	TGTGCCAGCAGTTCTTATTCGTTATCTGGGGCCAACGTCCTGACTTTC
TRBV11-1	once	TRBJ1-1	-	CASSSQDTEAFF	TGTGCCAGCAGTTCCCAGGACACTGAAGCTTTCTTT
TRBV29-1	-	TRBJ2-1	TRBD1	CSVETGTAYNEQFF	TGCAGCGTTGAAACCGGGACAGCTTACAATGAGCAGTTCTTC
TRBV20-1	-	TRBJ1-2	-	CSARETGRSYGYTF	TGCAGTGCTAGAGAAACAGGGAGGAGTTATGGCTACACCTTC
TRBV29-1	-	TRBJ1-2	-	CSVARTYGYTF	TGCAGCGTTGCACGAACCTATGGCTACACCTTC
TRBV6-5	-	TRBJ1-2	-	CASVSGTGLYGYTF	TGTGCCAGCGTGTCCGGGACGGGACTCTATGGCTACACCTTC
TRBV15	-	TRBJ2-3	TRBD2	CATSRRTSGSATQYF	TGTGCCACCAGCAGAAGGACTAGCGGGAGTGCTACGCAGTATTTT
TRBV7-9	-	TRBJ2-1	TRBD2	CASRLTSGSNEQFF	TGTGCCAGCAGGCTGACTAGCGGGAGCAATGAGCAGTTCTTC
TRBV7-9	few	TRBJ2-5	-	CASSLRQAGETQYF	TGTGCCAGCAGCTTAAGACAGGCGGGGGAGACCCAGTACTTC
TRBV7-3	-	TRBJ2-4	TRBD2	CASSLSTAGGPEGNIQYF	TGTGCCAGCAGCTTAAGCACGGCGGGAGGGCCGGAGGGGAACATTCAGTACTTC
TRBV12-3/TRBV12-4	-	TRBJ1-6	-	CASSLASQGRSPLHF	TGTGCCAGCAGTTTAGCGTCGCAGGGTCGTTCACCCCTCCACTTT
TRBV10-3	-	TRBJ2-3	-	CAISESGGLTDTQYF	TGTGCCATCAGTGAGTCGGGCGGACTCACAGATACGCAGTATTTT
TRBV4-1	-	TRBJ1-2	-	CASSQEPPRAANYGYTF	TGCGCCAGCAGCCAAGAACCCCCTAGGGCAGCTAACTATGGCTACACCTTC
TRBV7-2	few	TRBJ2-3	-	CASSIPSTDTQYF	TGTGCCAGCTCGATCCCTTCGACAGATACGCAGTATTTT
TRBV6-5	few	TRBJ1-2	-	CASSLGVVNYGCTF	TGTGCCAGCAGCCTGGGGGTAGTAAACTATGGCTGCACCTTC
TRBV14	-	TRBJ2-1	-	CASSQWDWGYNEQFF	TGTGCCAGCAGCCAATGGGACTGGGGTTACAATGAGCAGTTCTTC
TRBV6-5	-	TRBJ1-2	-	CASRVGLGYDYTF	TGTGCCAGCAGGGTAGGGCTAGGCTATGACTACACCTTC
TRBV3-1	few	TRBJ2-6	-	CASSPRGVGSGANVLTF	TGTGCCAGCAGCCCCCGAGGTGTGGGCTCTGGGGCCAACGTCCTGACTTTC
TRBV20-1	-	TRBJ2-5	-	CGASWLNKETQYF	TGCGGTGCTAGTTGGCTAAACAAAGAGACCCAGTACTTC
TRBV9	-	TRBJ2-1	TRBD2	CASSASGRRARTYNEQFF	TGTGCCAGCAGCGCTAGCGGGAGAAGGGCTAGAACCTACAATGAGCAGTTCTTC
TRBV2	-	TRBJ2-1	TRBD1	CASSVDRGETQFF	TGTGCCAGCAGTGTGGACAGGGGAGAGACCCAGTTCTTC
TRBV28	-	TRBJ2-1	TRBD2	CASSPPGPGGNEQFF	TGTGCCAGCAGTCCCCCGGGACCGGGGGGCAATGAGCAGTTCTTC
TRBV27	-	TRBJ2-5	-	CASSPSRQGQTQYF	TGTGCCAGCAGTCCTTCAAGGCAGGGCCAGACCCAGTACTTC
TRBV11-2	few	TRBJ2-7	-	CASSLSSGPNYEQYF	TGTGCCAGCAGCCTTAGTTCGGGGCCCAACTACGAGCAGTACTTC
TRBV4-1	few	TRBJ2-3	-	CASSQVGTRSTDTQYF	TGCGCCAGCAGCCAAGTGGGGACGAGAAGCACAGATACGCAGTATTTT
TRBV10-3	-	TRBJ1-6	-	CAISDGNSPLHF	TGTGCCATCAGCGACGGTAATTCACCCCTCCACTTT
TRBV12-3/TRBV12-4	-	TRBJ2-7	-	CASSFRGLLRAEQYF	TGTGCCAGCAGTTTTCGAGGACTCCTCCGCGCCGAGCAGTACTTC
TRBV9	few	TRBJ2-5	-	CASSVGTWAEETQYF	TGTGCCAGCAGCGTAGGGACGTGGGCAGAAGAGACCCAGTACTTC
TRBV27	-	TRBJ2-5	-	CASSTLQDEQETQYF	TGTGCCAGCAGTACACTACAGGATGAGCAAGAGACCCAGTACTTC
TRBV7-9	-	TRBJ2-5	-	CASSSQETQDF	TGTGCCAGCAGCTCCCAAGAGACCCAGGACTTC
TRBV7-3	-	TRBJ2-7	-	CASSLGPVTYEQYF	TGTGCCAGCAGCCTTGGACCGGTGACCTACGAGCAGTACTTC
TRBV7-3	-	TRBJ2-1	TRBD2	CASSSPSLGGRPIHEQFF	TGTGCCAGCAGCTCTCCCTCCCTGGGCGGGAGGCCTATCCATGAGCAGTTCTTC
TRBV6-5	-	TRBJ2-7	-	CASPLLGGSLVEQYF	TGTGCTAGCCCCCTCCTGGGAGGAAGCCTCGTCGAGCAGTACTTC
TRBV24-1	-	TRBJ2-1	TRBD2	CATDGTGTSGRFEQFF	TGTGCCACCGATGGAACCGGGACTAGCGGGAGGTTTGAGCAGTTCTTC
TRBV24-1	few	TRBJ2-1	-	CAISGGGMYEQFF	TGTGCCATCAGTGGAGGGGGGATGTATGAGCAGTTCTTC
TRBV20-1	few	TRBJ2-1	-	CSARPEWTNEQFF	TGCAGTGCTAGGCCCGAGTGGACCAATGAGCAGTTCTTC
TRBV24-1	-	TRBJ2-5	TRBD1	CATSETGDTETQYF	TGTGCCACCAGTGAGACAGGGGATACAGAGACCCAGTACTTC
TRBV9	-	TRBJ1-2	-	CASNQGAEGYTF	TGTGCCAGCAATCAAGGGGCTGAAGGCTACACCTTC
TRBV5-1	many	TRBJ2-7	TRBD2	CASSLGLRTSAYSYEQYF	TGCGCCAGCAGCTTGGGGTTGAGGACTAGCGCCTACTCCTACGAGCAGTACTTC
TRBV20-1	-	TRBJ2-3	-	CSTGGQGSYTDTQYF	TGCAGTACCGGAGGTCAGGGGTCATACACAGATACGCAGTATTTT
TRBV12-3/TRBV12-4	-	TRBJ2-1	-	CASSLGSVTLRSYNEQFF	TGTGCCAGCAGTTTAGGTAGCGTAACGTTAAGATCCTACAATGAGCAGTTCTTC
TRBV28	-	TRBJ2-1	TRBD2	CASSLASGTEQFF	TGTGCCAGCAGTCTGGCTAGCGGGACCGAGCAGTTCTTC
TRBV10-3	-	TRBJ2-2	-	CAISDSGVTGELFF	TGTGCCATCAGTGATTCAGGGGTGACCGGGGAGCTGTTTTTT
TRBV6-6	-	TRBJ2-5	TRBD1	CASRIGQAETQYF	TGTGCCAGCAGAATCGGACAGGCAGAGACCCAGTACTTC
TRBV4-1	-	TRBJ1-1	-	CASSQDGVRTEAFF	TGCGCCAGCAGCCAAGATGGTGTAAGGACTGAAGCTTTCTTT
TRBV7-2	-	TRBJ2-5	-	CASNLQGLIQETQYF	TGTGCCAGCAATTTACAGGGTCTTATTCAAGAGACCCAGTACTTC